This passage covers 7 T cell receptor beta chains from one sample sequenced in a study of CXCR3-negative and CXCR3-positive naive CD8 T cells. Study-wide results and limits: TRB CDR3s of CXCR3-positive naive cells were more hydrophobic than those of CXCR3-negative naive cells.

The study made its TRB cDNA libraries by 5' RACE, adding UMI labels. TCRdb reprocessed the 5' RACE reads and keeps a single row for each CDR3 protein, giving no DNA. Recorded for this sample: tens of thousands of distinct CDR3 sequences. These receptors are not linked to any known antigen. The sample taken for sequencing was naive CXCR3+ CD8+ T cells from blood. Subset of the sample: CD45RO-CCR7+CD27+CD95- naive CD8+ T cells expressing CXCR3 (TNR3+). The source is a human donor in good health. Some clones in this sample may be carry-over from other donors' samples.

This sequence joins TRBV7-8 and TRBJ2-1. Germline V CDR1 and CDR2: SGHVS, FQNEAQ. This CDR3 comprises 15 residues. CDR3 loop: CASSLGLTAYNEQFF.

The V gene is TRBV5-6, the J gene TRBJ1-1; the TRBD1 assignment by TCRdb is unverifiable without DNA. Germline lookup yields CDR1 SGHDT and CDR2 YYEEEE. This CDR3 is 12 amino acids long. The CDR3 spells CASSLQGSEAFF.

V usage is TRBV7-2 and J usage is TRBJ2-3; TCRdb outputs TRBD1, but without DNA this stays unchecked. Germline CDR1 SGHTA, CDR2 FQGNSA. CDR3 size: 15 residues. CDR3 loop: CASSFSGGASDTQYF.

The chain carries TRBV4-3 and TRBJ2-1; no DNA is available, so the TRBD2 call from TCRdb remains unchecked. This CDR3 is built from 15 residues. CDR1 and CDR2 (germline): LGHNA, YSLEER. The CDR3 sequence: CASSQDSLAGNEQLF.

CDR3 loop: CASSPGQGSSYEQYF. The V gene is TRBV7-9, the J gene TRBJ2-7; TCRdb designates TRBD1, a call that cannot be tested without DNA. CDR3 size: 15 residues. CDR1 and CDR2 (germline): SEHNR, FQNEAQ (reference sequence).

This chain connects TRBV4-3 to TRBJ2-1; with no DNA, the TCRdb D assignment of TRBD2 cannot be verified. The length of the CDR3 is 14 residues. Per the germline V gene, CDR1 is LGHNA and CDR2 is YSLEER. The CDR3 sequence: CASSQVLGRDEQFF.

This rearrangement joins TRBV29-1 to TRBJ2-2; TCRdb designates TRBD1, a call that cannot be tested without DNA. CDR1 is SQVTM and CDR2 is ANQGSEA in the germline V gene. This CDR3 is 15 amino acids long. Here the CDR3 reads CSVVEDIPNSGELFF.